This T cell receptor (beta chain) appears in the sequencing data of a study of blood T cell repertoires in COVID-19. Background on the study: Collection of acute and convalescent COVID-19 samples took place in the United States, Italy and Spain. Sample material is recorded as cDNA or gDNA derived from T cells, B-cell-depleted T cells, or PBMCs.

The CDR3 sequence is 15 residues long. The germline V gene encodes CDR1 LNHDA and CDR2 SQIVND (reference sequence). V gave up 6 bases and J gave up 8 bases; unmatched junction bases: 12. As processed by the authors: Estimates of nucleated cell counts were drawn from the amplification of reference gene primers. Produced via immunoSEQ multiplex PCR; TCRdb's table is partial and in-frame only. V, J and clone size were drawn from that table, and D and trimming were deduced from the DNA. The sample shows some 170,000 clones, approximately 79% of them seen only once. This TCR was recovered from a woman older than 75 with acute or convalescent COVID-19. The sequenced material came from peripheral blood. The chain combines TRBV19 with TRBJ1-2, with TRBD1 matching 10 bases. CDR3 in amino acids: CASRTGGTGARGYTF. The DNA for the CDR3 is TGTGCCAGTAGGACCGGAGGGACAGGGGCGCGAGGCTACACCTTC.